This entry concerns a single TCR beta chain. This entry is derived from a study of blood T cell repertoires in COVID-19. Looking at the study overall: PBMCs, B-cell-depleted T cells, or T cells provided the cDNA or gDNA that made up the material.

Data came from immunoSEQ multiplex PCR; TCRdb stores just in-frame clones and leaves some out. The sample holds 40,000 or so clones, more than 60% seen once. This CDR3 spans 15 amino acids. V trimming: 4 bases; J trimming: 4 bases; junction bases outside the gene matches: 6. Germline values: CDR1 SGDLS, CDR2 YYNGEE. The V gene is TRBV9, the J gene TRBJ2-1; TRBD1 agrees at 9 bases. The sequencing sample was made of peripheral blood. The sequence derives from a woman aged 70 to 79 with acute or convalescent COVID-19. This CDR3 is CASSQYRGHYNEQFF. For the CDR3, the DNA is TGTGCCAGCAGCCAATACAGGGGGCATTACAATGAGCAGTTCTTC.